The 12 T cell receptor beta chains in this list originate from one sample, sequenced in a study of T-cell memory formation after mild COVID-19. Each CDR3 protein is one row after TCRdb ran MiXCR on the 5' RACE reads. This sample has a few hundred thousand distinct CDR3 sequences, with 16% found just once. Specimen: PBMCs or a T cell subset sorted from them (not recorded which). All receptors come from a man between 18 and 35 years old who had mild COVID-19 (a few samples of this study predate the infection). Cell type and time point are not known.

At least ten counts were recorded for this clonotype. The chain employs TRBV9 and TRBJ2-7; unclear D gene. The CDR3 has 12 residues. V lost 0 bases and J 6 bases, leaving 7 bases between the germline ends. The germline CDR1 and CDR2 sequences are SGDLS and YYNGEE. CDR3 nucleotides: TGTGCCAGCAGCGTAGCTTTGGGCGAGCAGTACTTC. This encodes CASSVALGEQYF.

The chain recombines TRBV12-3 or TRBV12-4 with TRBJ1-2; tentatively, D is TRBD1 (6 bases). Trimming pared 0 bases from V and 8 bases from J, leaving 10 bases between. The CDR3 runs 13 residues. CDR3 in amino acids: CASSLAGADGYTF. CDR3 nucleotide sequence: TGTGCCAGCAGTTTAGCGGGGGCAGACGGCTACACCTTC.

To note about this clonotype: It may be a read error: a sequence one base away is much more abundant. The chain combines TRBV5-1 with TRBJ2-3; no clear D. CDR3 length equals 15 residues. Germline CDR1 SGHRS, CDR2 YFSETQ. The CDR3 DNA follows: TGCGCCATCAGCTTGTTGGGAAGACTCACAGATACGCAGTATTTT. Encoded protein: CAISLLGRLTDTQYF.

In this sample, this clonotype turned up many times. This rearrangement joins TRBV4-3 to TRBJ1-3; unclear D gene. The V end lost 0 bases, the J end lost 0 bases, and 9 bases lay between the germline ends. The CDR3 runs to 16 residues. The germline gives CDR1 LGHNA, CDR2 YSLEER. The CDR3 nucleotides read TGCGCCAGCAGCCAAGATGGGGAATCCTCTGGAAACACCATATATTTT. Protein sequence: CASSQDGESSGNTIYF.

In its sample, this clonotype was seen a few times. V gene TRBV7-9 combines with J gene TRBJ2-4, with TRBD1 identical over 10 bases. The CDR3 has 18 amino acids. V shed 5 bases and J 0 bases; nucleotides not matched to a gene: 10. Per germline, CDR1 SEHNR and CDR2 FQNEAQ (reference sequence). Here the CDR3 reads CASSPRTGGHIAKNIQYF. The CDR3 DNA reads as TGTGCCAGCAGCCCGCGGACAGGGGGTCATATAGCCAAAAACATTCAGTACTTC.

This sequence joins TRBV6-6 and TRBJ1-2; 9 nucleotides align to TRBD1. The length of the CDR3 is 15 residues. The germline CDR1 and CDR2 sequences are MNHNY and SVGAGI (reference sequence). V gave up 5 bases and J gave up 5 bases; unmatched junction bases: 9. The CDR3 region has the DNA TGTGCCAGCAGTCAAATGGACAGGGGTTTTTATGGCTACACCTTC. Amino acid sequence: CASSQMDRGFYGYTF.

The chain carries TRBV7-9 and TRBJ2-2; D ambiguous. The CDR3 runs 10 residues. Germline V CDR1 and CDR2: SEHNR, FQNEAQ (reference sequence). Trimming cost V 3 bases and J 9 bases, with 2 bases left between them. CDR3: CASSLRELFF. Written as DNA, the CDR3 is TGTGCCAGCAGCTTGAGGGAGCTGTTTTTT. The complete variable domain, with remaining parts taken from reference TRBV7-9 and TRBJ2-2, reads DTGVSQNPRHKITKRGQNVTFRCDPISEHNRLYWYRQTLGQGPEFLTYFQNEAQLEKSRLLSDRFSAERPKGSFSTLEIQRTEQGDSAMYLCASSLRELFFGEGSRLTVL.

In this sample, this clonotype turned up a few times. The rearrangement links TRBV5-1 to TRBJ2-1, with a weak D call TRBD2 (5 bases). The V and J ends lost 2 bases and 0 bases respectively, with 21 bases between them. The CDR3 has 19 amino acids. Germline CDR1 reads SGHRS; CDR2 reads YFSETQ. The DNA of the CDR3 is TGCGCCAGCAGCTTCAACAGTTTCCAGGACTCTAGCTCCTACAATGAGCAGTTCTTC. Residues: CASSFNSFQDSSSYNEQFF.

This clonotype was counted only a few times. CDR3 region: CASSPDRPGNTIYF. The CDR3 nucleotides are TGTGCCAGCAGTCCGGACCGTCCGGGAAACACCATATATTTT. V usage is TRBV12-3 or TRBV12-4 and J usage is TRBJ1-3; D is undetermined. The CDR3 is 14 amino acids. With 5 bases removed from V and 4 bases from J, the gap between germline ends came to 12 bases.

This clonotype occurred a few times. This sequence joins TRBV6-5 and TRBJ2-5; possibly TRBD1 for D (5 bases). V was shortened by 1 base and J by 5 bases, with 11 bases between the two germline ends. The germline V gene encodes CDR1 MNHEY and CDR2 SVGAGI. There are 14 residues in the CDR3. CDR3 loop: CASSYFRVGETQYF. As DNA, the CDR3 is TGTGCCAGCAGTTACTTCAGGGTCGGGGAGACCCAGTACTTC.

CDR3 in DNA: TGTGCCAGCACCCCCCGACGAAGGTCCAAAGCTTTCTTT. Translated, it gives CASTPRRRSKAFF. This chain connects TRBV12-3 or TRBV12-4 to TRBJ1-1, with no clear D. The CDR3 is 13 residues long. The V end lost 7 bases, the J end lost 9 bases, and 18 bases lay between the germline ends.

The V gene is TRBV7-9, the J gene TRBJ1-5, with D tentatively TRBD1 (6 bases). The CDR3 covers 16 residues. Germline CDR1 and CDR2: SEHNR and FQNEAQ (reference sequence). V lost 0 bases and J 1 base, leaving 10 bases between the germline ends. In DNA form, the CDR3 reads TGTGCCAGCAGCTTAGCGGCCAGGGGAAGCAATCAGCCCCAGCATTTT. As protein: CASSLAARGSNQPQHF.